Each of the 3 T cell receptor beta chains below was sequenced from the same sample in a study of CXCR3-negative and CXCR3-positive naive CD8 T cells. General observations from the study: The TRB CDR3s that CXCR3-positive naive cells carried were more hydrophobic than those of CXCR3-negative naive cells.

Antigens for these TCRs are unknown. It was by 5' RACE with UMI labels that the TRB cDNA libraries were prepared. TCRdb derives one entry per CDR3 protein from the 5' RACE reads, leaving out DNA. The sample totals 90,000 to 150,000 distinct CDR3 sequences. What was sequenced was naive CXCR3+ CD8+ T cells from blood. Documented subset: CD45RO-CCR7+CD27+CD95- naive CD8+ T cells expressing CXCR3 (TNR3+). These receptors came from a human donor in good health. Some clones in this sample may be carry-over from other donors' samples.

The genes are TRBV5-6 and TRBJ2-1. Germline V gene sequence: CDR1 SGHDT, CDR2 YYEEEE. This CDR3 comprises 14 residues. The CDR3 protein is CASSLVFPNNEQFF.

The V gene is TRBV7-6, the J gene TRBJ2-1; TCRdb selects TRBD1, and the lack of DNA leaves this call unchecked. Germline assignment: CDR1 SGHVS and CDR2 FNYEAQ. CDR3 length equals 20 residues. CDR3 sequence: CASSLDVQGFAPTGGNEQFF.

This chain links TRBV6-2 or TRBV6-3 with TRBJ2-1. Germline CDR1 reads MNHEY; CDR2 reads SVGEGT. The CDR3 loop spans 13 amino acids. The chain's CDR3 is CASSLWSYNEQFF.